The rows below give T cell receptor beta chains drawn from one sample of a study of technical replicates of blood from a few donors. This table comes from immunoSEQ multiplex PCR, and its TCRdb copy is limited to in-frame clones, with some not included. Here the sample spans 65,000 to 85,000 clones, approximately 91% being singletons. The sample consisted of T cells isolated from PBMCs. All receptors derive from a human donor in good health. The CDR3 runs from the conserved cysteine through the conserved F or W. A D gene is named only where the DNA matches it firmly. The size of a clone is reported for some rows only, either as once, few or many, or as a class for expanded clones.

D | size | J | V | DNA | CDR3
TRBD1 | NA | TRBJ2-1 | TRBV11-2 | TGTGCCAGCAGCTCGGACAGGCTGGGTTACAATGAGCAGTTCTTC | CASSSDRLGYNEQFF
TRBD1 | NA | TRBJ1-3 | TRBV6-1 | TGTGCCACTCAGACAGGGCTGGACACCATATATTTT | CATQTGLDTIYF
NA | NA | TRBJ1-2 | TRBV6-1 | TGTGCCAGCAGTGACGCCGGGTACTATGGCTACACCTTC | CASSDAGYYGYTF
TRBD2 | NA | TRBJ2-1 | TRBV29-1 | TGCAGCGTTGAAGAGAGAGATTCGACTAGCGGACGCAATGAGCAGTTCTTC | CSVEERDSTSGRNEQFF
NA | NA | TRBJ2-7 | TRBV11-2 | TGTGCCAGCAGCTTAAAGGACAGAGAAGTCTACGAGCAGTACTTC | CASSLKDREVYEQYF
NA | NA | TRBJ2-1 | TRBV9 | TGTGCCAGCAGCGTAGTTAAGGTAGCAACCTACAATGAGCAGTTCTTC | CASSVVKVATYNEQFF
NA | NA | TRBJ1-2 | TRBV27 | TGTGCCAGCAGTTTATCCGGGTCAGCTAACTATGGCTACACCTTC | CASSLSGSANYGYTF
NA | once | TRBJ2-7 | TRBV5-6 | TGTGCCAGCAGCTTGGCCCCAGGGCCTACGAAGACCTACGAGCAGTACTTC | CASSLAPGPTKTYEQYF
TRBD2 | NA | TRBJ2-1 | TRBV7-3 | TGTGCCAGCAGCCTCCCCCTAGCGGGAGGGTTTAATGAGCAGTTCTTC | CASSLPLAGGFNEQFF
TRBD2 | NA | TRBJ2-3 | TRBV30 | TGTGCCTGGAGGGAGACTAGCGGTACGCAGTATTTT | CAWRETSGTQYF
NA | NA | TRBJ2-7 | TRBV7-2 | TGTGCCAGTGGGGGAGGTAGCTCCTACGAGCAGTACTTC | CASGGGSSYEQYF
NA | NA | TRBJ2-7 | TRBV9 | TGTGCCAGCAGCGTAGGAGGAAGTGGGGGGTCTTACGACGAGCAGTACTTC | CASSVGGSGGSYDEQYF
NA | NA | TRBJ1-3 | TRBV19 | TGTGCCATTTCCCAGGGGACTGGAAACACCATATATTTT | CAISQGTGNTIYF
TRBD2 | NA | TRBJ2-1 | TRBV7-2 | TGTGCCAGCAGCTTAGAAGGGACTAGCCCCTACAATGAGCAGTTCTTC | CASSLEGTSPYNEQFF
TRBD1 | few | TRBJ1-1 | TRBV10-3 | TGTGCCGTAGGGGGCGGTAATGAAGCTTTCTTT | CAVGGGNEAFF
TRBD2 | NA | TRBJ2-7 | TRBV2 | TGTGCCAGCAGTGAAAGGTTTAGCGGGAGTTACGAGCAGTACTTC | CASSERFSGSYEQYF
NA | NA | TRBJ1-2 | TRBV6-5 | TGTGCCAGCATTACAGGAAAGGGGTTGGGCTATGGCTACACCTTC | CASITGKGLGYGYTF
TRBD1 | NA | TRBJ2-7 | TRBV9 | TGTGCCAGCAGCGTACGGGACAGGGACTACGAGCAGTACTTC | CASSVRDRDYEQYF
NA | NA | TRBJ2-1 | TRBV9 | TGTGCCAGCAGCGTAGGTGGGGGGAGCTCCTACAATGAGCAGTTCTTC | CASSVGGGSSYNEQFF
NA | NA | TRBJ1-5 | TRBV2 | TGTGCCAGCAGTCGGTCGAATCAGCCCCAGCATTTT | CASSRSNQPQHF
TRBD1 | NA | TRBJ1-1 | TRBV6-5 | TGTGCCAGCAGCCAGACAGGGGTCGTCACTGAAGCTTTCTTT | CASSQTGVVTEAFF
NA | NA | TRBJ2-7 | TRBV9 | TGTGCCAGCACCCGAGGGGGACCCGAGCAGTACTTC | CASTRGGPEQYF
NA | NA | TRBJ1-5 | TRBV27 | TGTGCCAGCAGCCTCCATCAGGGGAGCAATCAGCCCCAGCATTTT | CASSLHQGSNQPQHF
TRBD2 | NA | TRBJ2-1 | TRBV4-3 | TGCGCCAGCAGCCAAGGGACTAGCAGATACAATGAGCAGTTCTTC | CASSQGTSRYNEQFF
TRBD2 | NA | TRBJ2-7 | TRBV28 | TGTGCCAGCAGCTCCGGGACTAGCGGGATATATCTCTACGAGCAGTACTTC | CASSSGTSGIYLYEQYF
TRBD1 | NA | TRBJ2-5 | TRBV5-6 | TGTGCCAGCAGCCGAATCGACAGGGACGTCCGGGCCCAGTACTTC | CASSRIDRDVRAQYF
TRBD1 | NA | TRBJ1-2 | TRBV28 | TGTGCCAGCAGACTATTTCAGGGGGCGAGCTATGGCTACACCTTC | CASRLFQGASYGYTF
TRBD1 | NA | TRBJ1-1 | TRBV18 | TGTGCCAGCTCACTACCGGGACAGAAAGCTTTCTTT | CASSLPGQKAFF
NA | NA | TRBJ1-3 | TRBV20-1 | TGCAGTGCTTCAGGGGCGGACACCATATATTTT | CSASGADTIYF
NA | NA | TRBJ2-5 | TRBV11-2 | TGTGCCAGCAGCTTTCTGACAGGACAAGAGACCCAGTACTTC | CASSFLTGQETQYF
TRBD2 | NA | TRBJ2-7 | TRBV28 | TGTGCCAACGGGGGACTAGCGGGAGGGAGCTACGAGCAGTACTTC | CANGGLAGGSYEQYF
NA | NA | TRBJ2-7 | TRBV11-3 | TGTGCCAGCAGCTTGAGGTTGGGCACAGGGAGCAACGAGCAGTACTTC | CASSLRLGTGSNEQYF
NA | NA | TRBJ2-2 | TRBV10-2 | TGCGCCAGCAGTGAGGAGCAGGGGAGGGGCGGGGAGCTGTTTTTT | CASSEEQGRGGELFF
TRBD1 | NA | TRBJ1-2 | TRBV29-1 | TGCAGCGCGGTAGACAGGGGCGGTGGCTACACCTTC | CSAVDRGGGYTF
TRBD2 | NA | TRBJ2-3 | TRBV9 | TGTGCCAGCAGCGTAGGGCTAGCGGGAGGGGGCACAGATACGCAGTATTTT | CASSVGLAGGGTDTQYF
TRBD2 | NA | TRBJ2-7 | TRBV7-9 | TGTGCCAGCAGCATCCGGGGTGGGCTAGCGGAAGACTACGAGCAGTACTTC | CASSIRGGLAEDYEQYF
NA | NA | TRBJ2-2 | TRBV2 | TGTGCCAGCACGACCTCAGCTGGAGGGACGAACACCGGGGAGCTGTTTTTT | CASTTSAGGTNTGELFF
TRBD2 | NA | TRBJ2-7 | TRBV19 | TGTGCCAGTAGTAAACTAGCGGGGGATAGTACGTACGAGCAGTACTTC | CASSKLAGDSTYEQYF
NA | NA | TRBJ2-1 | TRBV21-1 | TGTGCCAGCAGCAAAAGGGTAGCGGGACCATCTTACAATGAGCAGTTCTTC | CASSKRVAGPSYNEQFF
TRBD1 | NA | TRBJ2-3 | TRBV13 | TGTGCCAGCAGCTTAGGGACAGGGGGGCCAGATACGCAGTATTTT | CASSLGTGGPDTQYF